This T cell receptor (beta chain) comes out of a study of cytomegalovirus exposure and HLA in healthy donors. Study findings and constraints: A previous analysis found most TCR beta V segments productive roughly 90% or roughly 30% of the time. Reports indicate that TCR beta sequences accurately predicted the HLA-A and HLA-B alleles of most subjects. When a later analysis was performed, an Asian-associated ancestry cluster reportedly had fewer N-insertions than the roughly 690-donor mean. The records held CMV serostatus as the only immune exposure information.

This CDR3 has 11 residues. The V and J ends lost 10 bases and 5 bases, in that order; junction bases with no gene match: 3. Germline lookup yields CDR1 PRHDT and CDR2 FYEKMQ (reference sequence). As to this clone: What it binds is unknown.

PCR was performed using 60 Vbeta and 13 Jbeta primers. Produced via immunoSEQ multiplex PCR; TCRdb's table is partial and in-frame only. The data show 100,000 to 150,000 clones, with 65% to 90% seen just once and 1% to 1.5% held by the top ten. The chain carries TRBV13 and TRBJ2-7; 9 bases are a match to TRBD1. This TCR came from a girl under 10 years old in good health and CMV-seronegative. The sample consisted of PBMCs. The CDR3 sequence: CATDRGNEQYF. CDR3 nucleotide sequence: TGTGCCACCGACAGGGGGAACGAGCAGTACTTC.